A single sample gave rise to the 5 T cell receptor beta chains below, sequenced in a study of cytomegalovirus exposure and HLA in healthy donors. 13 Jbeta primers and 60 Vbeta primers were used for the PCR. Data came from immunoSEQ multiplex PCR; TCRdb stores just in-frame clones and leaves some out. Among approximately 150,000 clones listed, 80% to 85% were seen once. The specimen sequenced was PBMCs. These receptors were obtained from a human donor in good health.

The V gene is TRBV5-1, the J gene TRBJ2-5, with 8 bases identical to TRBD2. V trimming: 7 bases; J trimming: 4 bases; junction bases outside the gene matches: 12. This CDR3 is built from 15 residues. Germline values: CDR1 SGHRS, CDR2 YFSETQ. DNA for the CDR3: TGCGCCAGCCGGGAGGGGGGGGCGAGTGGAGAGACCCAGTACTTC. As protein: CASREGGASGETQYF.

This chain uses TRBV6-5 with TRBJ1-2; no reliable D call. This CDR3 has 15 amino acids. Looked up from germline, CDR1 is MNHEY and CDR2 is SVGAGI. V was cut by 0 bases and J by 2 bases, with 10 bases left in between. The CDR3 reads CASSYSNPGNYGYTF. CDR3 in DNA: TGTGCCAGCAGTTACTCGAACCCGGGAAACTATGGCTACACCTTC.

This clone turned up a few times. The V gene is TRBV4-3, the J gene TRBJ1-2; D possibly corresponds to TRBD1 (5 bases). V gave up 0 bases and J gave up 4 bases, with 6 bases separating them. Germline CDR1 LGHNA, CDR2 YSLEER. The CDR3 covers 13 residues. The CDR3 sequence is CASSQERGYGYTF. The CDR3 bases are TGCGCCAGCAGCCAAGAAAGGGGCTATGGCTACACCTTC.

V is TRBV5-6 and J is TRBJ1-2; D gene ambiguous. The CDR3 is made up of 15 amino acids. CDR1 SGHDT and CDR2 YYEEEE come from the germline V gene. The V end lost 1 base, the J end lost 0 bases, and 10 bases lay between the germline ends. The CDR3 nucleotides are TGTGCCAGCAGCTTGCGGGGAACGGCTAACTATGGCTACACCTTC. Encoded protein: CASSLRGTANYGYTF.

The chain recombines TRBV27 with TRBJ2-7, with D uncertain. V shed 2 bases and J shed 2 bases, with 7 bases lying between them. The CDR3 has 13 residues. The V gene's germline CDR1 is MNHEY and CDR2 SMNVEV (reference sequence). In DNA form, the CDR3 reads TGTGCCAGCAGTTTAGGGCAGCCCTACGAGCAGTACTTC. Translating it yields CASSLGQPYEQYF.